The present T cell receptor beta chain was sequenced within a study of T cells in Graves' hyperthyroidism and ophthalmopathy. Study-wide results and caveats: Model predictions of ophthalmopathy came a median approximately 6.8 months before onset.

Amplification targeted TCR beta CDR3 regions from RNA transcripts. Primed by the HTBI set, a first-round RT-PCR was run on the TCR CDR3. TCRdb re-derived calls from the multiplex PCR reads in MiXCR, one entry per CDR3 protein. The data show hundreds of thousands of distinct CDR3 sequences, about 45% seen once. This clonotype has a count of ten or more. Antigen specificity is unknown. Exclusion followed for patients with uncontrolled infection, other autoimmune disease, pregnancy or lactation. Every diagnosis used clinical symptoms, serum thyroxine and TRAb, thyroid ultrasound and orbital computed tomography. Sequenced: peripheral blood or thyroid tissue (not recorded which). The source is an adult man with Graves' disease, either hyperthyroidism or ophthalmopathy (not recorded which).

The CDR3 DNA reads as TGTGCCAGTAGGTACAGTGTGAACACTGAAGCTTTCTTT. This encodes CASRYSVNTEAFF. The chain recombines TRBV19 with TRBJ1-1, with D unresolved. V was clipped by 6 bases and J by 0 bases, with 8 bases between them. In germline, CDR1 is LNHDA, CDR2 SQIVND (reference sequence). The CDR3 has 13 residues. The complete variable domain, with remaining parts taken from reference TRBV19 and TRBJ1-1, reads DGGITQSPKYLFRKEGQNVTLSCEQNLNHDAMYWYRQDPGQGLRLIYYSQIVNDFQKGDIAEGYSVSREKKESFPLTVTSAQKNPTAFYLCASRYSVNTEAFFGQGTRLTVV.